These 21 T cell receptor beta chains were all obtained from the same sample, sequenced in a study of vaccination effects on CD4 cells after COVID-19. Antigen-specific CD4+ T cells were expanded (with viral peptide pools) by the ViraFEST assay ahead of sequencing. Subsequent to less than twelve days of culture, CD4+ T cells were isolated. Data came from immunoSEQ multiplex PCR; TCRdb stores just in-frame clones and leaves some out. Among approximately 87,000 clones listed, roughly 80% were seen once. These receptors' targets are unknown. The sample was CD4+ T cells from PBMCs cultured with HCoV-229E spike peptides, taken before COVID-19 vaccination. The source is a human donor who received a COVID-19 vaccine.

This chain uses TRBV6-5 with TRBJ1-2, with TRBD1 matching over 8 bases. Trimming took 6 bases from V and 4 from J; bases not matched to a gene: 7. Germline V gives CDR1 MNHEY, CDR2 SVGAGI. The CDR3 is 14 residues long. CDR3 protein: CASRRTGLGYGYTF. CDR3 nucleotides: TGTGCCAGCAGAAGGACAGGGTTGGGCTATGGCTACACCTTC.

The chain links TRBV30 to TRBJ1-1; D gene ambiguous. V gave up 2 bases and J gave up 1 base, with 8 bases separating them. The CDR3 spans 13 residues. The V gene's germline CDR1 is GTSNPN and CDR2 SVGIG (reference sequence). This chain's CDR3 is CAWSPDWNTEAFF. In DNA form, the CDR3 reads TGTGCCTGGAGTCCAGACTGGAACACTGAAGCTTTCTTT.

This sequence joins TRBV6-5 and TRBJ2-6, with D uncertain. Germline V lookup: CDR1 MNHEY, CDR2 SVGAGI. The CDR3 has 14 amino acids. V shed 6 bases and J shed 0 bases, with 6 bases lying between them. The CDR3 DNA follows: TGTGCCAGCAGAGTAAACTCTGGGGCCAACGTCCTGACTTTC. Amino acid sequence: CASRVNSGANVLTF.

This CDR3 reads CSVHRTSSEKLFF. The CDR3 DNA is TGCAGCGTTCACAGGACATCGTCTGAAAAACTGTTTTTT. The chain uses TRBV29-1 and TRBJ1-4, with D perhaps matching TRBD1 (5 bases). There are 13 residues in the CDR3. Trimming stripped 5 bases from V and 7 bases from J, with 14 bases between. From germline, CDR1 is SQVTM and CDR2 ANQGSEA.

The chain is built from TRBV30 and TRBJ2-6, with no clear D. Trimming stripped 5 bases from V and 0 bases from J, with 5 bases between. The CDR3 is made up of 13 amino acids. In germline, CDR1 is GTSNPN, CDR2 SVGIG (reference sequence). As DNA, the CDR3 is TGTGCCTGGGAGAGCTCTGGGGCCAACGTCCTGACTTTC. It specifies CAWESSGANVLTF. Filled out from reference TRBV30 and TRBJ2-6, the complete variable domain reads SQTIHQWPATLVQPVGSPLSLECTVEGTSNPNLYWYRQAAGRGLQLLFYSVGIGQISSEVPQNLSASRPQDRQFILSSKKLLLSDSGFYLCAWESSGANVLTFGAGSRLTVL.

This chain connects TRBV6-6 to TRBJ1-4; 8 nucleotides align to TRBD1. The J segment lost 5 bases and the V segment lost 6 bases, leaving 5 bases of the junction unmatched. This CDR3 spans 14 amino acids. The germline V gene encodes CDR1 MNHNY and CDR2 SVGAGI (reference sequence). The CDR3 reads CASSDRGRNEKLFF. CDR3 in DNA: TGTGCCAGCAGCGACAGGGGCAGAAATGAAAAACTGTTTTTT.

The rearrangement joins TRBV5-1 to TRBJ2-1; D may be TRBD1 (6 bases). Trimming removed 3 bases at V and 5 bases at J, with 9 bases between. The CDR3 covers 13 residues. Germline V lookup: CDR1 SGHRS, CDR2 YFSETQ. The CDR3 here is CASSSRQDNEQFF. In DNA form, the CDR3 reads TGCGCCAGCAGCTCTCGACAGGACAATGAGCAGTTCTTC.

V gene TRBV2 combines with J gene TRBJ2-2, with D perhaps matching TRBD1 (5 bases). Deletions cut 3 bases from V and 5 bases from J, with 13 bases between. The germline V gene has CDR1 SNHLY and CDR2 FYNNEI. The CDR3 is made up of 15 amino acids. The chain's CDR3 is CASSEQSRATGELFF. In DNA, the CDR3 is TGTGCCAGCAGTGAGCAGAGCAGGGCAACCGGGGAGCTGTTTTTT.

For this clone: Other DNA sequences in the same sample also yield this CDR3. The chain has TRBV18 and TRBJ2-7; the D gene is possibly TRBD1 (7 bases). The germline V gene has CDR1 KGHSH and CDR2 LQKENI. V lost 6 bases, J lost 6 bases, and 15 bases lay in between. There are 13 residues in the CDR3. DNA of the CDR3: TGTGCCAGCTCCCCCACAGGGGAGGCCGAGCAGTACGTC. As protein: CASSPTGEAEQYV.

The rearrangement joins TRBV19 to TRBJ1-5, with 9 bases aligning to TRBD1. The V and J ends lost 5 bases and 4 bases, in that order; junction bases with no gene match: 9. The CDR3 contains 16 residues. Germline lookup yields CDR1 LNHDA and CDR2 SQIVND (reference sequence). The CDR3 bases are TGTGCCAGTAGTCCAGGACAGGGGAGGGCAAATCAGCCCCAGCATTTT. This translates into CASSPGQGRANQPQHF.

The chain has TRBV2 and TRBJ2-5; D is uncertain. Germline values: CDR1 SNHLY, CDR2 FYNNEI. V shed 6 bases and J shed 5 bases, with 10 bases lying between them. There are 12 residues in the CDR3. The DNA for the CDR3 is TGTGCCAGCAGAGGGCGAGGTGAGACCCAGTACTTC. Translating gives CASRGRGETQYF.

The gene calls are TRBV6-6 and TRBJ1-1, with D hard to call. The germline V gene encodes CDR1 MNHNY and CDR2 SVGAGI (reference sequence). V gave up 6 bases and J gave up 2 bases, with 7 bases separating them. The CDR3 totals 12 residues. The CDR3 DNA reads TGTGCCAGCAGCCGACCTAACACTGAAGCTTTCTTT. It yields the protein CASSRPNTEAFF.

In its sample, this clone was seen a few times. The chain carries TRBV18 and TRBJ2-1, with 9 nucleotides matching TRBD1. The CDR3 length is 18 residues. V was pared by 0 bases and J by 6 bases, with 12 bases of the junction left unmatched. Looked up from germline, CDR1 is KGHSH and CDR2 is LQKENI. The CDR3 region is CASSPPRTGVSIGNEQFF. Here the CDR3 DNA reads TGTGCCAGCTCACCACCTCGGACAGGGGTCTCTATTGGCAATGAGCAGTTCTTC.

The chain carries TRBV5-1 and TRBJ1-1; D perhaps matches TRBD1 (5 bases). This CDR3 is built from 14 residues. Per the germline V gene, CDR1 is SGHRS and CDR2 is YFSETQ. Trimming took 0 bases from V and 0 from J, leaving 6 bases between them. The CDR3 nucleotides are TGCGCCAGCAGCTTGGCAGGGATGAACACTGAAGCTTTCTTT. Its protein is CASSLAGMNTEAFF. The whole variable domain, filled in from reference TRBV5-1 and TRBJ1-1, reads KAGVTQTPRYLIKTRGQQVTLSCSPISGHRSVSWYQQTPGQGLQFLFEYFSETQRNKGNFPGRFSGRQFSNSRSEMNVSTLELGDSALYLCASSLAGMNTEAFFGQGTRLTVV.

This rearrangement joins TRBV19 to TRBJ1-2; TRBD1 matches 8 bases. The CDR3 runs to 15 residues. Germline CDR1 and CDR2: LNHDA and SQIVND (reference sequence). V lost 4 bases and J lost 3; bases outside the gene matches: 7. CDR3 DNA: TGTGCCAGTAGTAACAAAGGACAGGGCTACTATGGCTACACCTTC. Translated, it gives CASSNKGQGYYGYTF.

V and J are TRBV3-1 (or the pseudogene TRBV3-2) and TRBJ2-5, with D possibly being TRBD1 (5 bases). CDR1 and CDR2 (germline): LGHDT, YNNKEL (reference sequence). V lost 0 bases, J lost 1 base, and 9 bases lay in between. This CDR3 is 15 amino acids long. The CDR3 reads CASSQDKGFQETQYF. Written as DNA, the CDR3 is TGTGCCAGCAGCCAAGATAAGGGGTTCCAAGAGACCCAGTACTTC.

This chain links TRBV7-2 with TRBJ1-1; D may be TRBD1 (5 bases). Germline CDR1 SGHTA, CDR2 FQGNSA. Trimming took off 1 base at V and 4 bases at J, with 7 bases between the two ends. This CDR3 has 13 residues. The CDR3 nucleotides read TGTGCCAGCAGCTTAGGCAGGGTCACTGAAGCTTTCTTT. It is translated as CASSLGRVTEAFF.

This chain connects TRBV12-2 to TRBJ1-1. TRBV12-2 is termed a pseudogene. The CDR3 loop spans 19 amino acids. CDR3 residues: CASRPTPGGRWEVNTEAFF. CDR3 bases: TGTGCAAGTCGCCCCACGCCGGGGGGGCGCTGGGAGGTGAACACTGAAGCTTTCTTT.

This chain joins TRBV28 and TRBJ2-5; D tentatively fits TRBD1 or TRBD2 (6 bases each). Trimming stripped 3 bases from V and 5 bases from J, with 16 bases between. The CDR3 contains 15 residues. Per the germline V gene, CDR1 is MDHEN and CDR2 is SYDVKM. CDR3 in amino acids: CASSFGLGGAETQYF. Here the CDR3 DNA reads TGTGCCAGCAGTTTTGGTTTGGGGGGCGCGGAGACCCAGTACTTC.

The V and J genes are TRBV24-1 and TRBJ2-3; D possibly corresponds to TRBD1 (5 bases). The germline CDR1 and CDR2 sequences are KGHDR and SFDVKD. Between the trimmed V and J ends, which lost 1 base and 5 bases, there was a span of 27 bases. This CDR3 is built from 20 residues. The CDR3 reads CATSDFRGLTADPDQDTQYF. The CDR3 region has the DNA TGTGCCACCAGTGATTTTAGGGGTTTGACCGCGGACCCTGATCAAGATACGCAGTATTTT.

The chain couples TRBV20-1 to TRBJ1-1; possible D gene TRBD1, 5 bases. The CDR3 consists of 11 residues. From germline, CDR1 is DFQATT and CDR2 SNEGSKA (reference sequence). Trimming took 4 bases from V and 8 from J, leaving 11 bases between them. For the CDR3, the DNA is TGCAGTGCTACAGGGTTTCCCGAAGCTTTCTTT. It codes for CSATGFPEAFF.